Ten or more counts support the clone carrying this T cell receptor beta chain. The data are from a study of T cells after posttransplantation cyclophosphamide. Cyclophosphamide on days +3 and +4 followed busulfan-fludarabine conditioning and a marrow graft. V gave up 7 bases and J gave up 3 bases; unmatched junction bases: 9. The germline CDR1 and CDR2 sequences are MNHNS and SASEGT. The CDR3 consists of 15 residues. Repertoires were generated with immunoSEQ multiplex PCR, while TCRdb's copy carries only in-frame clones and drops some. The profile covers about 12,000 clones, none occurring a single time.

The rearrangement links TRBV6-1 to TRBJ1-3; 7 nucleotides align to TRBD1. This clonotype originated in a female patient in her 40s who received an allogeneic stem cell transplant from a related donor, was CMV-positive, and had acute GVHD only. Some T cells may possibly be graft donor cells. This specimen was PBMCs, taken after allogeneic stem cell transplant with posttransplant cyclophosphamide. The CDR3 loop reads CASNSGQAGGNTIYF. DNA for the CDR3: TGTGCCAGCAATTCCGGACAGGCTGGTGGAAACACCATATATTTT.